The clone carrying this T cell receptor beta chain has a handful of counts. The antigen remains unidentified. The data belong to a study of T-cell reconstitution after alpha-beta-depleted transplantation in children. Study-wide findings and caveats: When one year had passed after transplant, most T-cell counts and diversity came from newly produced T cells. Approximately two months post-transplant, alpha-beta T cells reportedly originated from several hundred expanded graft clones. Recipient T cells and thymic progenitors that survived gave rise to the high TCRbeta diversity observed at day 60 in some patients.

The CDR3 is 15 residues long. From germline, CDR1 is SGHAT and CDR2 FQNNGV. J gave up 6 bases and V 5 bases, and 11 bases lay outside the gene matches. Construction of the TCRbeta library involved unique molecular identifiers. Each CDR3 protein gets one entry after TCRdb re-called the PCR reads with MiXCR. The top ten clones hold 2% to 2.5% of a sample with about 600,000 distinct CDR3 sequences, roughly 13% of them seen once. The chain employs TRBV11-2 and TRBJ2-7, with TRBD2 identical over 9 bases. The clonotype comes from a male patient younger than 18 who had a stem cell transplant for acute myeloid leukemia, so the T cells may come from the graft donor. This sample comprised PBMCs, mostly from graft donor cells, obtained 360 days after TCRalphabeta/CD19-depleted stem cell transplant. CDR3 nucleotide sequence: TGTGCCAGCAGCCGGACTGGCGGGAGGGCCGGCGAGCAGTACTTC. Amino acids: CASSRTGGRAGEQYF.